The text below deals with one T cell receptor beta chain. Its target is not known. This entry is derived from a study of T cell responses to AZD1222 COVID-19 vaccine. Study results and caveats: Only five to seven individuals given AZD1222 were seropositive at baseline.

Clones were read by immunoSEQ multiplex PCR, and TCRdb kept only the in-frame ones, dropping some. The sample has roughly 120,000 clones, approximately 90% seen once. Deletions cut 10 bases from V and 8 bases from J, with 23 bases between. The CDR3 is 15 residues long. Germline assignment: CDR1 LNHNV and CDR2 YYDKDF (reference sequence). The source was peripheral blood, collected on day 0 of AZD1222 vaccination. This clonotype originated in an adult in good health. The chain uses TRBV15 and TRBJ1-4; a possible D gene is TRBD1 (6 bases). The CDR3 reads CASRGGRSGEEKLFF. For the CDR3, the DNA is TGTGCCAGCCGGGGAGGGCGTTCAGGGGAAGAAAAACTGTTTTTT.